The 18 T cell receptor beta chains given below trace back to one sample, sequenced in a study of cytomegalovirus exposure and HLA in healthy donors. A multiplex PCR was run with 60 Vbeta primers and 13 Jbeta primers. This table comes from immunoSEQ multiplex PCR, and its TCRdb copy is limited to in-frame clones, with some not included. The table has some 140,000 clones, around 77% seen once. The material sequenced was PBMCs. The receptors here all came from a man aged 30-40 years in good health.

In this sample, this clone turned up a few times. V usage is TRBV5-4 and J usage is TRBJ2-1, with D hard to call. This CDR3 region has 14 residues. Germline loops: CDR1 SGHNT, CDR2 YYREEE (reference sequence). The V end was cut by 4 bases, the J end by 6 bases, with 14 bases between. In DNA form, the CDR3 reads TGTGCCAGCAGCCAATTAATAGAGAGCAATGAGCAGTTCTTC. Its translation: CASSQLIESNEQFF.

The chain is built from TRBV19 and TRBJ2-1; 7 nucleotides agree with TRBD2. The CDR3 sequence is 18 residues long. Germline V CDR1 and CDR2: LNHDA, SQIVND (reference sequence). J gave up 0 bases and V 1 base, and 9 bases lay outside the gene matches. The CDR3 DNA is TGTGCCAGTAGTATAGCCACGACTAGCTCTAGCTCCTACAATGAGCAGTTCTTC. This encodes CASSIATTSSSSYNEQFF.

The rearrangement joins TRBV7-6 to TRBJ2-7; TRBD2 might be the D (5 bases). The V end lost 2 bases, the J end lost 4 bases, and 9 bases lay between the germline ends. Germline V gives CDR1 SGHVS, CDR2 FNYEAQ. This CDR3 region has 13 residues. CDR3 region: CASSLFGDYEQYF. The CDR3, as DNA: TGTGCCAGCAGCTTATTCGGGGATTACGAGCAGTACTTC. The variable domain in full, completed from reference TRBV7-6 and TRBJ2-7, reads GAGVSQSPRYKVTKRGQDVALRCDPISGHVSLYWYRQALGQGPEFLTYFNYEAQQDKSGLPNDRFSAERPEGSISTLTIQRTEQRDSAMYRCASSLFGDYEQYFGPGTRLTVT.

This clone was counted between two and nine times. This chain uses TRBV2 with TRBJ1-4, with D maybe TRBD1 (6 bases). Germline V gene lookup returns CDR1 SNHLY and CDR2 FYNNEI. CDR3 length equals 14 residues. Trimming left V 8 bases short and J 7 bases short, with 17 bases between. CDR3 residues: CASLLGDMGEKLFF. Here the CDR3 DNA reads TGTGCCAGCCTGCTTGGGGACATGGGTGAAAAACTGTTTTTT. The variable domain in full, completed from reference TRBV2 and TRBJ1-4, reads EPEVTQTPSHQVTQMGQEVILRCVPISNHLYFYWYRQILGQKVEFLVSFYNNEISEKSEIFDDQFSVERPDGSNFTLKIRSTKLEDSAMYFCASLLGDMGEKLFFGSGTQLSVL.

This rearrangement joins TRBV10-2 to TRBJ1-2; D unclear. V was cut by 3 bases and J by 0 bases, with 8 bases left in between. The CDR3 has 14 residues. Per germline, CDR1 WSHSY and CDR2 SAAADI. The CDR3 DNA follows: TGCGCCAGCAGTGATGCCAGGCCTAACTATGGCTACACCTTC. It specifies CASSDARPNYGYTF.

The rearrangement links TRBV18 to TRBJ2-1, with D perhaps matching TRBD1 (6 bases). V lost 3 bases and J 7 bases, leaving 19 bases between the germline ends. Germline values: CDR1 KGHSH, CDR2 LQKENI. The CDR3 runs to 16 residues. This CDR3 is CASSPQLQGSNNEQFF. CDR3 DNA sequence: TGTGCCAGCTCACCCCAGCTGCAGGGGTCGAATAATGAGCAGTTCTTC. The full variable domain, in which reference TRBV18 and TRBJ2-1 provide the parts outside the CDR3, is NAGVMQNPRHLVRRRGQEARLRCSPMKGHSHVYWYRQLPEEGLKFMVYLQKENIIDESGMPKERFSAEFPKEGPSILRIQQVVRGDSAAYFCASSPQLQGSNNEQFFGPGTRLTVL.

DNA of the CDR3: TGTGCCAGCAGCCTAACCCCAGGGGGAAGAACTGAAGCTTTCTTT. This gives the protein CASSLTPGGRTEAFF. The V call is TRBV7-9, the J call TRBJ1-1, with TRBD1 matching over 7 bases. This CDR3 comprises 15 residues. With V trimmed by 5 bases and J by 5 bases, 11 bases remained unmatched. CDR1 and CDR2 from the germline V gene are SEHNR and FQNEAQ (reference sequence).

The chain combines TRBV7-6 with TRBJ1-4; tentatively, D is TRBD1 (5 bases). CDR3 length: 15 residues. Trimming removed 3 bases at V and 5 bases at J, with 13 bases between. CDR1 is SGHVS, CDR2 FNYEAQ, per germline. CDR3 loop: CASSFFVAGNEKLFF. In DNA, the CDR3 is TGTGCCAGCAGCTTTTTCGTCGCAGGGAATGAAAAACTGTTTTTT. Drawing the rest from reference TRBV7-6 and TRBJ1-4, the complete variable domain is GAGVSQSPRYKVTKRGQDVALRCDPISGHVSLYWYRQALGQGPEFLTYFNYEAQQDKSGLPNDRFSAERPEGSISTLTIQRTEQRDSAMYRCASSFFVAGNEKLFFGSGTQLSVL.

This clone was found a few times. The genes are TRBV6-4 and TRBJ2-3; D not resolved. Trimming pared 0 bases from V and 1 base from J, leaving 11 bases between. Germline V gives CDR1 MRHNA, CDR2 SNTAGT. This CDR3 is 16 amino acids long. The CDR3 sequence: CASSDSATSGTDTQYF. The DNA for the CDR3 is TGTGCCAGCAGTGACTCTGCTACTTCCGGCACAGATACGCAGTATTTT.

V is TRBV7-2 and J is TRBJ2-1; D gene unclear. The CDR3 runs to 12 residues. CDR1 is SGHTA, CDR2 FQGNSA, per germline. Trimming pared 5 bases from V and 9 bases from J, leaving 11 bases between. The CDR3 is CASSPEVVEQFF. The CDR3 coding sequence is TGTGCCAGCAGCCCCGAGGTCGTTGAGCAGTTCTTC.

J is TRBJ2-3 and V is TRBV19; possible D gene TRBD2, 5 bases. V was clipped by 7 bases and J by 2 bases, with 16 bases between them. The CDR3 has 15 residues. Germline CDR1 is LNHDA and CDR2 is SQIVND (reference sequence). The CDR3 nucleotides are TGTGCCAGTACGTCTGGAGGTTGGGTCACAGATACGCAGTATTTT. Translated, it gives CASTSGGWVTDTQYF.

This clone turned up a few times. V and J are TRBV6-6 and TRBJ1-2; 7 bases are shared with TRBD1. Losses at the gene ends were 6 bases for V and 0 bases for J; bases not matched to a gene: 7. Germline CDR1 and CDR2: MNHNY and SVGAGI (reference sequence). The CDR3 is made up of 15 amino acids. The CDR3 nucleotides are TGTGCCAGCAGACCCGACAGGGCCGCTAACTATGGCTACACCTTC. Protein product: CASRPDRAANYGYTF.

As concerns this clone: The junction shows a germline mismatch at one end, possibly a read error. The rearrangement joins TRBV7-9 to TRBJ2-7; tentative D call: TRBD2 (6 bases). CDR1 and CDR2 from the germline V gene are SEHNR and FQNEAQ (reference sequence). The CDR3 contains 12 residues. The CDR3 DNA reads TGTTCCAGCAGCCTCGGGGGAAACGAGCAGTACTTC. It codes for CSSSLGGNEQYF.

The chain recombines TRBV11-3 with TRBJ2-3, with a possible D match to TRBD2 (6 bases). The germline V gene has CDR1 SGHNT and CDR2 YENEEA. The CDR3 spans 15 residues. Trimming removed 8 bases at V and 5 bases at J, with 20 bases between. Written as DNA, the CDR3 is TGTGCCAGCGCAGTGATGGGGGGAGCGGGAGATACGCAGTATTTT. As protein: CASAVMGGAGDTQYF.

On this clone itself: At one end, the junction sequence differs from germline, possibly due to a read error. This chain connects TRBV10-3 to TRBJ2-1; TRBD2 agrees at 9 bases. The CDR3 is 15 amino acids. Germline V CDR1 and CDR2: ENHRY, SYGVKD. CDR3 nucleotides: TGTACCATCAGTGAGGCGGGACTAGCCCTGAATGAGCAGTTCTTC. Translated: CTISEAGLALNEQFF.

This chain connects TRBV18 to TRBJ2-7, with TRBD1 matching 7 bases. Germline CDR1 is KGHSH and CDR2 is LQKENI. This CDR3 has 13 residues. Unmatched junction bases numbered 5, after V lost 3 bases and J lost 6 bases. The CDR3, as DNA: TGTGCCAGCTCACCCCTAGGGACAGTCGAGCAGTACTTC. Translated, it gives CASSPLGTVEQYF.

The rearrangement joins TRBV7-9 to TRBJ2-7; TRBD1 aligns across 11 bases. The CDR3 totals 17 residues. CDR1 and CDR2 from the germline V gene are SEHNR and FQNEAQ (reference sequence). V gave up 3 bases and J gave up 4 bases; unmatched junction bases: 11. The CDR3 region is CASSFPGGGQGAYEQYF. CDR3 DNA: TGTGCCAGCAGCTTTCCTGGGGGCGGACAGGGGGCGTACGAGCAGTACTTC.

This clone was observed a few times. J is TRBJ2-7 and V is TRBV27, with 9 bases lining up with TRBD2. After removal of 2 bases from V and 0 bases from J, the junction contained 8 bases not matched to a gene. Per germline, CDR1 MNHEY and CDR2 SMNVEV (reference sequence). The CDR3 loop spans 17 amino acids. CDR3 DNA sequence: TGTGCCAGCAGTTTACGGCGGGGGGGGGTTGTCTCCTACGAGCAGTACTTC. As protein: CASSLRRGGVVSYEQYF.